Sequencing of this T cell receptor beta chain was carried out in a study of T-cell memory formation after mild COVID-19. Study conclusions and caveats: Prior to infection, memory already included some responding clones, suggesting cross-reactive memory joined. CD4+ clones that contracted lay mainly in CM and EM; CD8+ ones lay in EMRA.

TCRdb independently ran MiXCR on the 5' RACE reads; one entry per CDR3 protein. This sample has approximately 390,000 distinct CDR3 sequences; 16% occur once, and the top ten carry about a fifth. This clonotype was seen a handful of times. The target antigen is unknown. The TCR sequence derives from a young man who had mild COVID-19 (a few samples of this study predate the infection). Cell type and time point are not known. Sequencing was done on a sample of PBMCs or a T cell subset sorted from them (not recorded which).

This CDR3 reads CASSLRLAGIEQFF. The CDR3 DNA follows: TGTGCCAGCAGCTTAAGGCTAGCGGGGATTGAGCAGTTCTTC. The chain recombines TRBV7-9 with TRBJ2-1; 9 bases are a match to TRBD2. Germline CDR1 and CDR2: SEHNR and FQNEAQ (reference sequence). This CDR3 is built from 14 residues. The V gene end was trimmed by 2 bases and the J gene end by 9 bases; junction bases not matched to a gene: 5.